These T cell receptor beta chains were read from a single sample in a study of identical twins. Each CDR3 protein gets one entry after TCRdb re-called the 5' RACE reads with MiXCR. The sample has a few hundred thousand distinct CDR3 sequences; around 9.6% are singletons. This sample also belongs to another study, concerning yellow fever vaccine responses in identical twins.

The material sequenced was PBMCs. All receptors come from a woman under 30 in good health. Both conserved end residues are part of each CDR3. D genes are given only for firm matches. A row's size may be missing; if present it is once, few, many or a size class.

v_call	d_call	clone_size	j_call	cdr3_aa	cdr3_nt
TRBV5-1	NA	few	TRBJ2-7	CASSLSTGIIYEQYF	TGCGCCAGCAGCTTGTCTACAGGGATAATCTACGAGCAGTACTTC
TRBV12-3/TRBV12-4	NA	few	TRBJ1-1	CASSPDRAFNTEAFF	TGTGCCAGCAGTCCCGACCGGGCATTTAACACTGAAGCTTTCTTT
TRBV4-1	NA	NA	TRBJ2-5	CASSPTLQALQETQYF	TGCGCCAGCAGCCCGACCTTACAGGCCCTCCAAGAGACCCAGTACTTC
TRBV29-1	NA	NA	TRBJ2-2	CSVRGRGTGELFF	TGCAGCGTGAGGGGCAGGGGCACCGGGGAGCTGTTTTTT
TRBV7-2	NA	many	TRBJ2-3	CASSFTSGADTQYF	TGTGCCAGCAGCTTTACCAGTGGGGCAGATACGCAGTATTTT
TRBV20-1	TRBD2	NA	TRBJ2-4	CSARDIASGSINIQYF	TGCAGTGCTAGAGATATCGCTAGCGGGAGTATAAACATTCAGTACTTC
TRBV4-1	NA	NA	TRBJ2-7	CASSQVPDGTYEQYF	TGCGCCAGCAGCCAAGTACCCGACGGAACCTACGAGCAGTACTTC
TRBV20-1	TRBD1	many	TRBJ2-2	CSARDRGSTGELFF	TGCAGTGCTCGGGACAGGGGGAGCACCGGGGAGCTGTTTTTT
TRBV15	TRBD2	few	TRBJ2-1	CATSRASGTSSYNEQFF	TGTGCCACCAGCAGAGCTAGCGGGACTAGCTCCTACAATGAGCAGTTCTTC
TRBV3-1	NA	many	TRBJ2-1	CASSQGRGAYNEQFF	TGTGCCAGCAGCCAAGGGAGGGGGGCGTACAATGAGCAGTTCTTC
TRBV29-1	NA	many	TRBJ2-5	CSVGLGETQYF	TGCAGCGTTGGCCTGGGAGAGACCCAGTACTTC